These 16 T cell receptor beta chains share one sample of origin, sequenced in a study of T cell responses to AZD1222 COVID-19 vaccine. This table comes from immunoSEQ multiplex PCR, and its TCRdb copy is limited to in-frame clones, with some not included. The sample has around 84,000 clones; 75% to 90% are singletons. The sequences come from peripheral blood, collected on day 0 of AZD1222 vaccination. The receptors were gathered from an adult in good health.

V usage is TRBV28 and J usage is TRBJ1-3; D not certain. The CDR3 totals 16 residues. Trimming removed 8 bases from V and 0 bases from J, with 17 bases in between. From germline, CDR1 is MDHEN and CDR2 SYDVKM. For the CDR3, the DNA is TGTGCCAGCCTCCTAGAGGGTCCATACTCTGGAAACACCATATATTTT. Its translation: CASLLEGPYSGNTIYF.

The chain links TRBV11-2 to TRBJ1-1; 8 bases align to TRBD1. The CDR3 length is 16 residues. From germline, CDR1 is SGHAT and CDR2 FQNNGV. The ends lost 1 base at V and 5 bases at J; junction bases unmatched: 9. The CDR3 reads CASSLVGQAGKTEAFF. The CDR3 coding sequence is TGTGCCAGCAGCTTAGTGGGACAGGCAGGAAAAACTGAAGCTTTCTTT. Full variable domain (remainder filled in from reference TRBV11-2 and TRBJ1-1): EAGVAQSPRYKIIEKRQSVAFWCNPISGHATLYWYQQILGQGPKLLIQFQNNGVVDDSQLPKDRFSAERLKGVDSTLKIQPAKLEDSAVYLCASSLVGQAGKTEAFFGQGTRLTVV.

V and J are TRBV9 and TRBJ2-1; D gene ambiguous. The CDR3 is 12 amino acids. Trimming shortened V by 0 bases and J by 5 bases, and 3 bases separated the two germline ends. Germline CDR1 SGDLS, CDR2 YYNGEE. CDR3 sequence: CASSVDHNEQFF. CDR3 DNA: TGTGCCAGCAGCGTAGACCACAATGAGCAGTTCTTC. The variable domain in full, with the rest retrieved from reference TRBV9 and TRBJ2-1, is DSGVTQTPKHLITATGQRVTLRCSPRSGDLSVYWYQQSLDQGLQFLIQYYNGEERAKGNILERFSAQQFPDLHSELNLSSLELGDSALYFCASSVDHNEQFFGPGTRLTVL.

The chain couples TRBV14 to TRBJ1-3; 7 bases align to TRBD1. The germline CDR1 and CDR2 sequences are SGHDN and FVKESK. The CDR3 is made up of 19 amino acids. V was clipped by 0 bases and J by 2 bases; unmatched bases: 13. The CDR3: CASSQDPSSTGRTGNTIYF. In DNA form, the CDR3 reads TGTGCCAGCAGCCAAGATCCGAGCTCGACAGGGAGAACTGGAAACACCATATATTTT.

The chain is built from TRBV9 and TRBJ2-7, with D perhaps matching TRBD2 (6 bases). CDR1 is SGDLS, CDR2 YYNGEE, per germline. The CDR3 runs to 15 residues. Between the trimmed V and J ends, which lost 0 bases and 2 bases, there was a span of 12 bases. CDR3 region: CASSVGLATTYEQYF. In nucleotides, the CDR3 is TGTGCCAGCAGCGTAGGGCTAGCGACTACCTACGAGCAGTACTTC.

This chain joins TRBV5-1 and TRBJ1-2; TRBD1 matches 8 bases. The CDR3 runs 17 residues. CDR1 and CDR2 (germline): SGHRS, YFSETQ. The J segment lost 4 bases and the V segment lost 0 bases, leaving 11 bases of the junction unmatched. The DNA of the CDR3 is TGCGCCAGCAGCTTGGTGGCAGGGGGCCCTCTAAGCTATGGCTACACCTTC. It specifies CASSLVAGGPLSYGYTF.

This clone has just a few counts. V gene TRBV7-3 combines with J gene TRBJ2-6; TRBD1 matches at 8 bases. This CDR3 comprises 17 residues. The germline V gene encodes CDR1 SGHTA and CDR2 FQGTGA. V trimming: 6 bases; J trimming: 0 bases; junction bases outside the gene matches: 7. CDR3 loop: CASSGDRSSSGANVLTF. The CDR3, as DNA: TGTGCCAGCAGTGGGGACAGGTCCAGCTCTGGGGCCAACGTCCTGACTTTC. The variable domain in full, with the rest retrieved from reference TRBV7-3 and TRBJ2-6, is GAGVSQTPSNKVTEKGKYVELRCDPISGHTALYWYRQSLGQGPEFLIYFQGTGAADDSGLPNDRFFAVRPEGSVSTLKIQRTERGDSAVYLCASSGDRSSSGANVLTFGAGSRLTVL.

This chain joins TRBV11-3 and TRBJ2-1; 14 bases fit TRBD2. J gave up 4 bases and V 5 bases, and 7 bases lay outside the gene matches. In germline, CDR1 is SGHNT, CDR2 YENEEA. The CDR3 contains 17 residues. CDR3 DNA: TGTGCCAGCAGCCAGACTAGCGGGAGGGCCCCTTACAATGAGCAGTTCTTC. It codes for CASSQTSGRAPYNEQFF.

This chain uses TRBV6-5 with TRBJ1-6, with a weak D call TRBD1 (5 bases). The germline gives CDR1 MNHEY, CDR2 SVGAGI. Between the trimmed V and J ends, which lost 7 bases and 6 bases, there was a span of 16 bases. The CDR3 extends over 15 amino acids. The CDR3 DNA reads TGTGCCAGCACTTCCTCGGGGGGACTTAATTCACCCCTCCACTTT. This translates into CASTSSGGLNSPLHF.

This clone has more than one count but fewer than ten. The rearrangement links TRBV7-3 to TRBJ1-2; D unclear. Trimming pared 3 bases from V and 3 bases from J, leaving 17 bases between. CDR1 SGHTA and CDR2 FQGTGA come from the germline V gene. The CDR3 is made up of 16 amino acids. DNA for the CDR3: TGTGCCAGCAGCTTTTGGCCCCCCCGTGTGGACTATGGCTACACCTTC. Its translation is CASSFWPPRVDYGYTF.

The genes are TRBV7-8 and TRBJ1-3; D is unresolved. Germline V CDR1 and CDR2: SGHVS, FQNEAQ. The CDR3 has 16 amino acids. V was shortened by 1 base and J by 2 bases, with 12 bases between the two germline ends. The chain's CDR3 is CASSLEPLATGNTIYF. For the CDR3, the DNA is TGTGCCAGCAGCTTAGAACCGCTGGCGACTGGAAACACCATATATTTT.

The chain has TRBV21-1 and TRBJ1-4. TRBV21-1 is tagged as a pseudogene. The CDR3 runs to 12 residues. CDR3 sequence reads: CAIRGFNEKLFF. The CDR3 DNA sequence: TGTGCCATCCGGGGCTTCAATGAAAAACTGTTTTTT.

The rearrangement uses TRBV5-1 and TRBJ2-1; 16 nucleotides agree with TRBD2. V lost 4 bases to trimming and J lost 6 bases; unmatched junction nucleotides: 10. Germline values: CDR1 SGHRS, CDR2 YFSETQ. This CDR3 has 18 amino acids. The chain's CDR3 is CASSRSGTSGREGNEQFF. The CDR3 DNA reads TGCGCCAGCAGCCGCTCCGGGACTAGCGGGAGGGAGGGCAATGAGCAGTTCTTC.

This clone has only one observation. The chain couples TRBV7-3 to TRBJ1-3; 7 nucleotides line up with TRBD1. J lost 3 bases, V lost 5 bases, and 7 bases had no gene match. This CDR3 is built from 15 residues. Germline CDR1 SGHTA, CDR2 FQGTGA. The CDR3 loop is CASSHRGADGNTIYF. In DNA form, the CDR3 reads TGTGCCAGCAGCCACAGGGGAGCGGATGGAAACACCATATATTTT. Drawing the rest from reference TRBV7-3 and TRBJ1-3, the complete variable domain is GAGVSQTPSNKVTEKGKYVELRCDPISGHTALYWYRQSLGQGPEFLIYFQGTGAADDSGLPNDRFFAVRPEGSVSTLKIQRTERGDSAVYLCASSHRGADGNTIYFGEGSWLTVV.

The rearrangement links TRBV28 to TRBJ2-7; the D gene is possibly TRBD1 (6 bases). Trimming cost V 2 bases and J 1 base, with 18 bases left between them. CDR3 length equals 17 residues. The germline gives CDR1 MDHEN, CDR2 SYDVKM. The DNA for the CDR3 is TGTGCCAGCAGTTTACCCGGACTCAGGGGAAGATCCTACGAGCAGTACTTC. Its translation: CASSLPGLRGRSYEQYF.

The V call is TRBV7-6, the J call TRBJ2-1, with 9 nucleotides matching TRBD2. The CDR3 spans 17 residues. In germline, CDR1 is SGHVS, CDR2 FNYEAQ. Trimming removed 4 bases from V and 2 bases from J; junction bases left unmatched: 9. The chain's CDR3 is CASSSGGGRAPYNEQFF. The CDR3 bases are TGTGCCAGCAGCTCCGGCGGCGGGAGGGCCCCCTACAATGAGCAGTTCTTC.